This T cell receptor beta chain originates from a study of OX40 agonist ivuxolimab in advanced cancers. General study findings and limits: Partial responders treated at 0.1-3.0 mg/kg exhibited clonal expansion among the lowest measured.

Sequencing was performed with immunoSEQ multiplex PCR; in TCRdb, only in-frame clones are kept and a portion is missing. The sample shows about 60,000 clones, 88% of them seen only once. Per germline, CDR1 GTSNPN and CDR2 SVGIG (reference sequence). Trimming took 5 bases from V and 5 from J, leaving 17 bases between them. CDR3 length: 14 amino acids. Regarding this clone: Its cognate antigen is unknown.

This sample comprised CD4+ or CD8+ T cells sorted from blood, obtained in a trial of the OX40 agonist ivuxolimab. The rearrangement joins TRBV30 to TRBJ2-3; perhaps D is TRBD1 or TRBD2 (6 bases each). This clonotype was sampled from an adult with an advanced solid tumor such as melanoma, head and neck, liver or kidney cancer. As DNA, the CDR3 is TGTGCCTGGGAAGCGAGGGGGGCGGGAGATACGCAGTATTTT. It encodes CAWEARGAGDTQYF. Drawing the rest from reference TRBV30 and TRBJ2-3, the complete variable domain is SQTIHQWPATLVQPVGSPLSLECTVEGTSNPNLYWYRQAAGRGLQLLFYSVGIGQISSEVPQNLSASRPQDRQFILSSKKLLLSDSGFYLCAWEARGAGDTQYFGPGTRLTVL.